The rows below give T cell receptor beta chains drawn from one sample of a study of CD8 T cells in ankylosing spondylitis. TCRdb re-derived calls from the 5' RACE reads in MiXCR, one entry per CDR3 protein. The table records almost 400,000 distinct CDR3 sequences, 20% to 25% of them present only once. The source material was blood, either unsorted or a sorted T cell fraction (not recorded which). The receptors were sampled from a male donor with ankylosing spondylitis. CDR3s include the opening cysteine and the closing phenylalanine or tryptophan. The D gene is left open where the match is weak. Clone size appears in some rows only: once, few, many, or a class for an expanded clone.

>few|TRBV5-6|TRBJ2-7|NA
CASSLVGSNSYEQYF
TGTGCCAGCAGCTTGGTTGGGAGCAACTCCTACGAGCAGTACTTC
>NA|TRBV19|TRBJ2-7|TRBD1
CASSTIGTGKAYEQYF
TGTGCCAGTAGTACCATCGGGACAGGGAAGGCCTACGAGCAGTACTTC
>NA|TRBV11-3|TRBJ2-1|NA
CASSPSANEQFF
TGTGCCAGCAGCCCCAGCGCCAATGAGCAGTTCTTC
>many|TRBV7-2|TRBJ2-2|NA
CASSSLVNTGELFF
TGTGCCAGCAGCTCCCTAGTGAACACCGGGGAGCTGTTTTTT
>few|TRBV29-1|TRBJ1-5|TRBD1
CSATGGRDQPQHF
TGCAGCGCGACAGGGGGCCGTGATCAGCCCCAGCATTTT
>NA|TRBV11-3|TRBJ1-5|NA
CASSQGTANSPQHF
TGTGCCAGCAGTCAGGGGACGGCCAATTCGCCCCAGCATTTT
>NA|TRBV2|TRBJ1-1|NA
CASSQDLQGSEAFF
TGTGCCAGCAGTCAAGATCTCCAGGGATCTGAAGCTTTCTTT
>NA|TRBV20-1|TRBJ2-1|TRBD2
CSALGSAGVNEQFF
TGCAGTGCCCTTGGCTCAGCGGGGGTCAATGAGCAGTTCTTC
>NA|TRBV7-7|TRBJ2-2|NA
CASSLAPRGSGELFF
TGTGCTAGCAGCTTAGCCCCCAGGGGCTCCGGGGAGCTGTTTTTT
>few|TRBV24-1|TRBJ2-1|NA
CATSDRQGVRDEQFF
TGTGCCACCAGTGATAGGCAGGGTGTTCGCGATGAGCAGTTCTTC
>NA|TRBV6-6|TRBJ1-5|NA
CASSYVGDQPQHF
TGTGCCAGCAGTTATGTAGGGGATCAGCCCCAGCATTTT
>NA|TRBV21-1|TRBJ1-5|NA
CASSKGGGNSNQPQHF
TGTGCCAGCAGCAAGGGGGGAGGGAATAGCAATCAGCCCCAGCATTTT
>NA|TRBV5-1|TRBJ2-2|NA
CASSLNQGSGELFF
TGCGCCAGCAGCTTGAACCAGGGTAGCGGGGAGCTGTTTTTT
>once|TRBV4-1|TRBJ2-3|TRBD2
CASSQDSLAGFPDTQYF
TGCGCCAGCAGCCAAGATTCACTAGCGGGTTTTCCAGATACGCAGTATTTT
>NA|TRBV20-1|TRBJ2-7|TRBD2
CSASASGSGYEQYF
TGCAGTGCTAGCGCTAGCGGGAGTGGCTACGAGCAGTACTTC
>NA|TRBV29-1|TRBJ1-1|NA
CSAHRVGNTEAFF
TGCAGCGCCCACCGGGTAGGGAACACTGAAGCTTTCTTT
>NA|TRBV21-1|TRBJ2-7|NA
CASKRTSGRADRREQYF
TGTGCCAGCAAAAGGACTAGCGGGAGGGCCGATCGAAGGGAGCAGTACTTC
>NA|TRBV12-3/TRBV12-4|TRBJ2-3|NA
CASSLLSGTDTQYF
TGTGCCAGCAGTTTACTAAGCGGCACAGATACGCAGTATTTT
>few|TRBV10-3|TRBJ1-6|NA
CAIGRVGGVNSPLHF
TGTGCCATCGGCCGGGTGGGGGGGGTTAATTCACCCCTCCACTTT
>many|TRBV6-5|TRBJ2-1|TRBD2
CASSYSRGSPPYNEQFF
TGTGCCAGCAGTTACTCCCGCGGGAGTCCCCCCTACAATGAGCAGTTCTTC
>NA|TRBV19|TRBJ2-6|NA
CASSPRGEDYTHHSGANVLTF
TGTGCCAGTAGTCCCAGGGGGGAGGACTATACTCATCACTCTGGGGCCAACGTCCTGACTTTC
>NA|TRBV7-3|TRBJ2-1|TRBD2
CASSPGLAGGSKVDNEQFF
TGTGCCAGCAGCCCAGGACTAGCGGGAGGCTCAAAGGTTGACAATGAGCAGTTCTTC
>NA|TRBV20-1|TRBJ2-2|NA
CSALRHINTGELFF
TGCAGTGCCCTTCGTCACATAAACACCGGGGAGCTGTTTTTT
>NA|TRBV7-3|TRBJ2-7|NA
CASSLTGDEQYF
TGTGCCAGCAGCTTAACGGGGGACGAGCAGTACTTC
>NA|TRBV7-7|TRBJ2-5|NA
CASSSTGLQETQYF
TGTGCCAGCAGCTCGACAGGACTACAAGAGACCCAGTACTTC
>few|TRBV2|TRBJ2-1|TRBD2
CASSEAGLAYNEQFF
TGTGCCAGCAGTGAAGCGGGACTAGCGTACAATGAGCAGTTCTTC
>NA|TRBV28|TRBJ2-7|NA
CASSPVENHSYEQYF
TGTGCCAGCAGCCCAGTCGAAAACCACTCCTACGAGCAGTACTTC
>few|TRBV5-1|TRBJ2-5|NA
CASSLEGQSQETQYF
TGCGCCAGCAGCTTGGAAGGGCAGTCCCAAGAGACCCAGTACTTC
>NA|TRBV20-1|TRBJ1-1|TRBD1
CSARSGQGAAEAFF
TGCAGTGCTAGGTCGGGACAGGGGGCGGCTGAAGCTTTCTTT
>NA|TRBV6-2/TRBV6-3|TRBJ2-7|NA
CASSWDTFSYEQYF
TGTGCCAGCAGCTGGGACACATTCTCCTACGAGCAGTACTTC
>few|TRBV29-1|TRBJ2-1|NA
CSVDNEQFF
TGCAGCGTTGATAATGAGCAGTTCTTC
>NA|TRBV20-1|TRBJ2-3|TRBD2
CSADVTSGRALYGTDTQYF
TGCAGTGCAGATGTAACTAGCGGGAGGGCCCTCTATGGCACAGATACGCAGTATTTT